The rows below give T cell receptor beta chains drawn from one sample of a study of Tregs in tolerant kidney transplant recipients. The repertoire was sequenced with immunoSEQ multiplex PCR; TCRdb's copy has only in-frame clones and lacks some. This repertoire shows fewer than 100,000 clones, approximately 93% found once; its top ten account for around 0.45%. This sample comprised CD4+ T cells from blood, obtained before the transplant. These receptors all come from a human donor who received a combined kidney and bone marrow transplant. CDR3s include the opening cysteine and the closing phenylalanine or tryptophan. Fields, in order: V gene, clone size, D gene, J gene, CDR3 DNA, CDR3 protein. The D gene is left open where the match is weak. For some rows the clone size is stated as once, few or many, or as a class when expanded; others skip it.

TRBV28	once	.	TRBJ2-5	TGTGCCAGCAGTTGGCAGGGGTTGTACCAAGAGACCCAGTACTTC	CASSWQGLYQETQYF
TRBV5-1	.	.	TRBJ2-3	TGCGCCAGCAGCCCAACGGGGGACAGCACAGATACGCAGTATTTT	CASSPTGDSTDTQYF
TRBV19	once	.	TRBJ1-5	TGTGCCAGTAGTATACAGGGGTCTAGCAATCAGCCCCAGCATTTT	CASSIQGSSNQPQHF
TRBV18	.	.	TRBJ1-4	TGTGCCAGCTCCGGGGGGGATGAAAAACTGTTTTTT	CASSGGDEKLFF
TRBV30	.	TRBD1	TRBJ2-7	TGTGCCTGGGCCGGGGACAGGTTCTACGAGCAGTACTTC	CAWAGDRFYEQYF
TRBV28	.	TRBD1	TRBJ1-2	TGTGCCAGCAGTTCAGCCGGGACAGACGGTCTAAGGGGCTACACCTTC	CASSSAGTDGLRGYTF
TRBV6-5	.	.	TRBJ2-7	TGTGCCAGCAGTTATATCAAGCGTTCCTACGAGCAGTACTTC	CASSYIKRSYEQYF
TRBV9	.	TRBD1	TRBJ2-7	TGTGCCAGCAGCGTAGTGGGACAGGGTCCTTTACCCTCCTACGAGCAGTACTTC	CASSVVGQGPLPSYEQYF
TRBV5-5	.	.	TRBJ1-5	TGTGCCAGCAGCGAGGGACCGGGGGGTCTGAAGCCCCAGCATTTT	CASSEGPGGLKPQHF
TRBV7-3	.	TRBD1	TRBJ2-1	TGTGCCAGCAGCTGGGGACAGGGGGTTGGCAATGAGCAGTTCTTC	CASSWGQGVGNEQFF
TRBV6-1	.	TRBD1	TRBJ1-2	TGTGCCAGCAGTGACCGGGACAGGGGAGGCTACACCTTC	CASSDRDRGGYTF
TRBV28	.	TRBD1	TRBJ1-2	TGTGCCAGCAGTTTAAGGGACAGCGACTACACCTTC	CASSLRDSDYTF
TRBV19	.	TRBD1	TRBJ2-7	TGTGCCAGTAGTAAGGGGGACAGGGAGTACGAGCAGTACTTC	CASSKGDREYEQYF
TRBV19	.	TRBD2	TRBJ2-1	TGTGCCAGTAGTCGGACTAGCGGCTACAATGAGCAGTTCTTC	CASSRTSGYNEQFF
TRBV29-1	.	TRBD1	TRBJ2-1	TGCAGCGTTGGCTCAGTGACAGGGAGTACGAATGAGCAGTTCTTC	CSVGSVTGSTNEQFF
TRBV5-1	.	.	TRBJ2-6	TGCGCCAGCAGCTTGGGACCCGGTGGAGCTGGGGCCAACGTCCTGACTTTC	CASSLGPGGAGANVLTF
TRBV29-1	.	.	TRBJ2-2	TGCAGCGCCCACCGTGGTGGGGGCTACGGGGAGCTGTTTTTT	CSAHRGGGYGELFF
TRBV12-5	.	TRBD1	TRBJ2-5	TGTGCTAGTGGTTTTGGGGACAGGGTGGCAGGGGAGACCCAGTACTTC	CASGFGDRVAGETQYF
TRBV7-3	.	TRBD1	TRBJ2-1	TGTGCCAGCAGCTTAACGGGGACAGGGAACAATGAGCAGTTCTTC	CASSLTGTGNNEQFF
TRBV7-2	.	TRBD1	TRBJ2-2	TGTGCCAGCAGCCAGGGACAGGCCTCGAACACCGGGGAGCTGTTTTTT	CASSQGQASNTGELFF
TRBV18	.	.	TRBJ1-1	TGTGCCAGCTCACCTGAACTTAACACTGAAGCTTTCTTT	CASSPELNTEAFF
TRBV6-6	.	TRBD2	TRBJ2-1	TGTGCCAGCAGGGGCGTAGCGGGGGGGCTAGTTGAGCAGTTCTTC	CASRGVAGGLVEQFF
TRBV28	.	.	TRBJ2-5	TGTGCCAGCAGTTTGCCCGGACTACAAGAGACCCAGTACTTC	CASSLPGLQETQYF
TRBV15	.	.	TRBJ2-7	TGTGCCACCAGCAGAATGCGGGCAGTCTCCTACGAGCAGTACTTC	CATSRMRAVSYEQYF
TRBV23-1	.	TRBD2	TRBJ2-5	TGCGCCAGCAGTCAATCGTTGGCTAGCGGGAGGAACGAGGGAGAGACCCAGTACTTC	CASSQSLASGRNEGETQYF
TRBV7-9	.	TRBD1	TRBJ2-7	TGTGCCAGCAGCTTAGCGGGGACAGGGGTTTCCTACGAGCAGTACTTC	CASSLAGTGVSYEQYF
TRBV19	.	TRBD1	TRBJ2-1	TGTGCCAGTAGCCTTGGGACAGGTTGGAATGAGCAGTTCTTC	CASSLGTGWNEQFF
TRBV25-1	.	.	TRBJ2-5	TGTGCCAGCAGACCCCACGGAGAACAAGAGACCCAGTACTTC	CASRPHGEQETQYF
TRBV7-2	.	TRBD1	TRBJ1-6	TGTGCCAGCAGCTTTCACTACGGGACAGGTTATAATTCACCCCTCCACTTT	CASSFHYGTGYNSPLHF
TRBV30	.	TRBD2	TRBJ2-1	TGTGCCTGGAGATTAGGACTAGCGGGAGTTGTGCAGTTCTTC	CAWRLGLAGVVQFF
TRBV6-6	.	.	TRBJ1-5	TGTGCCAGCAGTTACGGGCGGACAGTGGGCAATCAGCCCCAGCATTTT	CASSYGRTVGNQPQHF
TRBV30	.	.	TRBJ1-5	TGTGCCTGGAGTGGAGGTCCTCTTAGCAATCAGCCCCAGCATTTT	CAWSGGPLSNQPQHF
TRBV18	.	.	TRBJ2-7	TGTGCCAGCTCACCTAGAGGACTCCCGCCCTACGAGCAGTACTTC	CASSPRGLPPYEQYF
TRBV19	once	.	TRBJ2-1	TGTGCCAGTAGTTCCTTCCCCCTCGACAGGTTAGTAGGGCAGTTCTTC	CASSSFPLDRLVGQFF
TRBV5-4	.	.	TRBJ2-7	TGTGCCAGCAGCATAAACCGGGACATCTCCTACGAGCAGTACTTC	CASSINRDISYEQYF
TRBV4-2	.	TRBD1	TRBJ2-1	TGTGCCAGCAGCCCCCGGGACAGGGGACGGGGTCCTTTTTTCCATGAGCAGTTCTTC	CASSPRDRGRGPFFHEQFF
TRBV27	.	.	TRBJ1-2	TGTGCCAGCAGTTTTCGACAGAACTATGGCTACACCTTC	CASSFRQNYGYTF
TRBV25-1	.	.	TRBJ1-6	TGTGCCAGCAGTCAAGGGGTCTATAATTCACCCCTCCACTTT	CASSQGVYNSPLHF
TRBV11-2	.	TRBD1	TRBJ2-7	TGTGCCAGCAGCTTGTTCAGGGGGTCCCACGAGCAGTACTTC	CASSLFRGSHEQYF
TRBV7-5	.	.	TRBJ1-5	TGTGTCAGAAGCTTTCAGGGTCATCAGCCCCAGCATTTT	CVRSFQGHQPQHF
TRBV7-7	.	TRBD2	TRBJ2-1	TGTGCCAGCAGCTCGAGACTAGCGGGTGGCCACAATGAGCAGTTCTTC	CASSSRLAGGHNEQFF
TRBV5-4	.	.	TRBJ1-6	TGTGCCAGCAGCTCGGGCCAGGCGGGGGGTTTGTATAATTCCCCCCTCCACTTT	CASSSGQAGGLYNSPLHF
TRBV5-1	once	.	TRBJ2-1	TGCGCCAGCAGCCTTACGACAGACCCTTACAATGAGCAGTTCTTC	CASSLTTDPYNEQFF
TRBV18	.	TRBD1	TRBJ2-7	TGTGCCAGCTCACCCTGGGGACAGGGACACGAGCAGTACTTC	CASSPWGQGHEQYF
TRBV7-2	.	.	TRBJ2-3	TGTGCCAGCACTGCAGCGGCCACAGATACGCAGTATTTT	CASTAAATDTQYF
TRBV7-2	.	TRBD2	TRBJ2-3	TGTGCCAGCAGCTCCAGACTAGCGGGAGGGCCGCCGCAGTATTTT	CASSSRLAGGPPQYF
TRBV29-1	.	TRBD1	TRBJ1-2	TGCAGCGTTGAGTTAGGACAGGCGACAGGCTACACCTTC	CSVELGQATGYTF
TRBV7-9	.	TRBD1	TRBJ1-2	TGTGCCAGCAGCCGACAGGGGTATAACTATGGCTACACCTTC	CASSRQGYNYGYTF
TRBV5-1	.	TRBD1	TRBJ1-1	TGCGCCAGCAGCTTGAACCAGGGGGGGAACACTGAAGCTTTCTTT	CASSLNQGGNTEAFF
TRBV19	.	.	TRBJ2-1	TGTGCCAGTAGTATAGACGGAGGGACCTACAATGAGCAGTTCTTC	CASSIDGGTYNEQFF
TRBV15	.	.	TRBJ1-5	TGTGCCACCAGCAGAGATCGGGGAACCTATCAGCCCCAGCATTTT	CATSRDRGTYQPQHF
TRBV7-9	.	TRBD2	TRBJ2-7	TGTGCCAGCAGCGCCTCCCTAGCGGGGGGGCTGTTGGGGGACTACGAGCAGTACTTC	CASSASLAGGLLGDYEQYF
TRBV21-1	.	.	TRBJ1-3	TGTGCCAGCAGCAAAGCGGGTGGGACAGGGGGTTCTGGAAACACCATATATTTT	CASSKAGGTGGSGNTIYF
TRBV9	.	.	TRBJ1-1	TGTGCCAGCAGCGTAGCCGGGGTAGGCACTGAAGCTTTCTTT	CASSVAGVGTEAFF